What follows is one T cell receptor (beta chain) and its context. Its antigen is unknown. Germline V gives CDR1 SGHRS, CDR2 YFSETQ. Trimming removed 0 bases from V and 7 bases from J, with 14 bases in between. The CDR3 extends over 16 amino acids. This sample stems from a study of response to subunit inactivated influenza vaccine. Study results and caveats: It was suggested by the authors that few new T cells are recruited by each seasonal influenza vaccination.

TCRdb reanalysed the RT-PCR reads using MiXCR and keeps one entry per CDR3 protein. Here the sample spans roughly 790,000 distinct CDR3 sequences, about 20% being singletons. The chain joins TRBV5-1 to TRBJ1-6, with D possibly TRBD1 on 5 matching bases. This clonotype originated in a middle-aged man who received an inactivated influenza vaccine. The sequences come from PBMCs from blood, collected 5 to 6 days after vaccination. Here the CDR3 reads CASSLVPDKGNSPLHF. The CDR3 DNA reads as TGCGCCAGCAGCTTGGTTCCGGACAAGGGAAATTCACCCCTCCACTTT. The full variable domain, rest sourced from reference TRBV5-1 and TRBJ1-6, is KAGVTQTPRYLIKTRGQQVTLSCSPISGHRSVSWYQQTPGQGLQFLFEYFSETQRNKGNFPGRFSGRQFSNSRSEMNVSTLELGDSALYLCASSLVPDKGNSPLHFGNGTRLTVT.